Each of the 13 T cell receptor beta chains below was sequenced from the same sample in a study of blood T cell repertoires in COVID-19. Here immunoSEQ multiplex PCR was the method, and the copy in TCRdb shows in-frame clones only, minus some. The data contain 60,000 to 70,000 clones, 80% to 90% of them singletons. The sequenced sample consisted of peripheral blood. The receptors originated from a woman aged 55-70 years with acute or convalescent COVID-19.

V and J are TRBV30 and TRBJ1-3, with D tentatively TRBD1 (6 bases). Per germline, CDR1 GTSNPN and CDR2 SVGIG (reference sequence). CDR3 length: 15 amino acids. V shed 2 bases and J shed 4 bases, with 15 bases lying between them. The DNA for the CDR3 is TGTGCCTGGAGTCTACAGGGATGGTGGGGAAACACCATATATTTT. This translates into CAWSLQGWWGNTIYF.

CDR3 DNA: TGTGCCAGCAGTTTGACCCCACTAGCGGGGGGGGAGAATGAGCAGTTCTTC. Residues: CASSLTPLAGGENEQFF. The chain combines TRBV28 with TRBJ2-1; 13 nucleotides match TRBD2. V was clipped by 3 bases and J by 7 bases; unmatched bases: 9. The CDR3 totals 17 residues. The germline gives CDR1 MDHEN, CDR2 SYDVKM.

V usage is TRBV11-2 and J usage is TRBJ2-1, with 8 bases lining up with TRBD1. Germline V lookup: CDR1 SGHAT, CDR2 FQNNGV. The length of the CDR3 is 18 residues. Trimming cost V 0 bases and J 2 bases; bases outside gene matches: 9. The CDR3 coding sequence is TGTGCCAGCAGCTTAGATCGTAGGACAGGGTTAACCTACAATGAGCAGTTCTTC. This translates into CASSLDRRTGLTYNEQFF.

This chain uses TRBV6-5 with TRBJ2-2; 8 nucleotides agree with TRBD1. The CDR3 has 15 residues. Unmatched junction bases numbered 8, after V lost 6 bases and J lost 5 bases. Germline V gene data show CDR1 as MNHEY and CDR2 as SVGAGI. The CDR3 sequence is CASRARTGTTGELFF. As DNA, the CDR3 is TGTGCCAGCAGGGCGAGGACAGGGACTACCGGGGAGCTGTTTTTT.

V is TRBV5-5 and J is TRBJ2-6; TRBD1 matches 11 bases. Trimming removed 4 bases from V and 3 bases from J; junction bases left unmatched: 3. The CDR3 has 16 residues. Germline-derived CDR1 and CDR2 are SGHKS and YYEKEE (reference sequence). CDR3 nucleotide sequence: TGTGCCAGCAGCGGACAGGGGGCGCTTGGGGCCAACGTCCTGACTTTC. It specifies CASSGQGALGANVLTF.

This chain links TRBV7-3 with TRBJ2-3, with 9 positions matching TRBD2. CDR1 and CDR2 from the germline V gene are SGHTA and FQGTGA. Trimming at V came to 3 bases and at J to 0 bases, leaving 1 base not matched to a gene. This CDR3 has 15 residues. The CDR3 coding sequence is TGTGCCAGCAGCTTGGCGGGGGGGAGCACAGATACGCAGTATTTT. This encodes CASSLAGGSTDTQYF.

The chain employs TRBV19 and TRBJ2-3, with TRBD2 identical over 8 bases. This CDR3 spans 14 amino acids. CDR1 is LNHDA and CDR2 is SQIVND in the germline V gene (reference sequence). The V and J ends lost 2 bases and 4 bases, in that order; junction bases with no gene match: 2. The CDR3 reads CASSIYGGADTQYF. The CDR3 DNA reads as TGTGCCAGTAGTATATACGGGGGGGCAGATACGCAGTATTTT. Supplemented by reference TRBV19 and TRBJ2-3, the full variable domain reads DGGITQSPKYLFRKEGQNVTLSCEQNLNHDAMYWYRQDPGQGLRLIYYSQIVNDFQKGDIAEGYSVSREKKESFPLTVTSAQKNPTAFYLCASSIYGGADTQYFGPGTRLTVL.

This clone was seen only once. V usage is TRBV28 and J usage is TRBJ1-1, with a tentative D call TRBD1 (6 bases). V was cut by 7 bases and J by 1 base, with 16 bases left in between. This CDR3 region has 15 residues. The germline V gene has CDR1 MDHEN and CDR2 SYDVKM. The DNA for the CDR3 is TGTGCCAGCAAAAATCACCAGGGGAGGAACACTGAAGCTTTCTTT. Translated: CASKNHQGRNTEAFF.

The CDR3 region is CASSLGFSGGNEQFF. The CDR3 nucleotides read TGTGCCAGCAGCTTAGGTTTTAGCGGTGGTAATGAGCAGTTCTTC. The chain employs TRBV7-8 and TRBJ2-1, with TRBD2 as a possible D gene (6 bases). CDR3 size: 15 residues. V shed 1 base and J shed 7 bases, with 14 bases lying between them. The germline V gene encodes CDR1 SGHVS and CDR2 FQNEAQ.

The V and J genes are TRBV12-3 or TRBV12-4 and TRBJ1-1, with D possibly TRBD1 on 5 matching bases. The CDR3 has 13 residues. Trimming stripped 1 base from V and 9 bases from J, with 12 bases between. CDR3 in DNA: TGTGCCAGCAGTTTAGTCCGGGCGGGGCAAGCTTTCTTT. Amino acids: CASSLVRAGQAFF.

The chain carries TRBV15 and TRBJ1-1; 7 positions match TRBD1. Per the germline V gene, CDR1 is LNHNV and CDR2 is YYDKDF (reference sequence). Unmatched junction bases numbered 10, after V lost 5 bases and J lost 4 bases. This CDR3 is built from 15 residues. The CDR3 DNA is TGTGCCACCAGCGGTGAGGGGGCGGGAAGCACTGAAGCTTTCTTT. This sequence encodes CATSGEGAGSTEAFF.

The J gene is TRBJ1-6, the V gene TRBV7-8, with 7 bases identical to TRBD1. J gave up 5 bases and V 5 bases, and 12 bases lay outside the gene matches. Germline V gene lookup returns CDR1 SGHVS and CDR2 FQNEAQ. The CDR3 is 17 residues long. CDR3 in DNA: TGTGCCAGCAGCACCCAACGCGCCGGGACAGATAATTCACCCCTCCACTTT. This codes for CASSTQRAGTDNSPLHF. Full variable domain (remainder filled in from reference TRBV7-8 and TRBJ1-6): GAGVSQSPRYKVAKRGQDVALRCDPISGHVSLFWYQQALGQGPEFLTYFQNEAQLDKSGLPSDRFFAERPEGSVSTLKIQRTQQEDSAVYLCASSTQRAGTDNSPLHFGNGTRLTVT.

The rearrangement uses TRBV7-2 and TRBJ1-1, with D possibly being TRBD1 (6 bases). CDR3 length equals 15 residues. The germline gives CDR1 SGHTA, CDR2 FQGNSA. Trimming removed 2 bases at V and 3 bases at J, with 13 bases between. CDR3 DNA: TGTGCCAGCAGCTTATCTGGGGGGGGCCACACTGAAGCTTTCTTT. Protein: CASSLSGGGHTEAFF.